These 30 T cell receptor beta chains share one sample of origin, sequenced in a study of tumor and adjacent non-tumor tissue in lung cancer. This sample's RNA came from whole unsorted tissue. A modified ARM-PCR protocol with three rounds of nested PCR amplified TCRbeta. Each CDR3 protein gets one entry after TCRdb re-called the multiplex PCR reads with MiXCR. This sample has 78,000 or so distinct CDR3 sequences, with over 75% found just once. The source material was lung tumor tissue. These receptors were collected from a woman aged 45-65 years with non-small cell lung cancer.

As for this clonotype: Lacking the conserved final phenylalanine or tryptophan, this CDR3 likely reflects a read error. The rearrangement uses TRBV6-2 or TRBV6-3 and TRBJ1-1; possibly TRBD1 for D (6 bases). The V gene lost 0 bases and the J gene lost 9 bases, with 11 bases spanning the gap. Germline V gives CDR1 MNHEY, CDR2 SVGEGT. This CDR3 is built from 13 residues. CDR3 nucleotide sequence: TGTGCCAGCAGTTACTCGAGGGGGATTCAAGCTTTCTCT. Residues: CASSYSRGIQAFS.

The CDR3 DNA follows: TGTGCCAGCAGCCTGATGATACTGCCGGGGGACAATGAGCAGTTCTTC. The encoded protein is CASSLMILPGDNEQFF. The J gene is TRBJ2-1, the V gene TRBV11-2; D is possibly TRBD2 (6 bases). The CDR3 length is 16 residues. V lost 5 bases to trimming and J lost 5 bases, with 19 bases between them. The germline V gene encodes CDR1 SGHAT and CDR2 FQNNGV.

Turning to this clonotype: The CDR3 ends on some other residue instead of the conserved phenylalanine or tryptophan, so this is likely a read error. J is TRBJ2-5 and V is TRBV4-1, with 11 bases aligning to TRBD1. The CDR3 runs 13 residues. V was pared by 10 bases and J by 4 bases, with 5 bases of the junction left unmatched. Per the germline V gene, CDR1 is MGHRA and CDR2 is YSYEKL. CDR3 residues: CAIGQGASETQYV. In DNA, the CDR3 is TGCGCCATCGGACAGGGGGCTTCAGAGACCCAGTACGTC.

Turning to this clonotype: The missing conserved phenylalanine or tryptophan at the end of this CDR3 makes a read error likely. The rearrangement joins TRBV20-1 to TRBJ2-5; possibly TRBD1 for D (5 bases). The CDR3 is 15 residues long. With 4 bases removed from V and 5 bases from J, the gap between germline ends came to 20 bases. Germline V CDR1 and CDR2: DFQATT, SNEGSKA (reference sequence). DNA of the CDR3: TGCAGTGCTATGGACATAATACTCTTGGGCGAGACCCAGTACGTC. It encodes CSAMDIILLGETQYV.

This clonotype came up once. The final CDR3 position lacks the conserved phenylalanine or tryptophan, pointing to a likely read error. The chain has TRBV5-5 and TRBJ2-5; D not resolved. CDR1 and CDR2 (germline): SGHKS, YYEKEE (reference sequence). The CDR3 has 14 amino acids. This chain's CDR3 is CANSLLALQETQYI. CDR3 sequence (DNA): TGTGCCAACAGCTTGTTGGCTCTTCAAGAGACCCAGTACATC.

This clonotype came up once. The chain joins TRBV29-1 to TRBJ1-1, with D possibly TRBD1 on 5 matching bases. The germline CDR1 and CDR2 sequences are SQVTM and ANQGSEA. Trimming removed 4 bases from V and 2 bases from J, with 14 bases in between. The CDR3 has 14 amino acids. The CDR3 protein is CSVGMGVTNTEAFF. CDR3 sequence (DNA): TGCAGCGTTGGTATGGGGGTCACTAACACTGAAGCTTTCTTT.

Concerning this clonotype itself: The junction departs from the called germline gene at one end, perhaps through a read error. The genes are TRBV29-1 and TRBJ2-3; tentative D call: TRBD2 (6 bases). Germline V lookup: CDR1 SQVTM, CDR2 ANQGSEA. This CDR3 has 16 residues. The CDR3: CSAPGLRTCSTDTQYF. Here the CDR3 DNA reads TGCAGCGCTCCGGGACTCCGAACGTGTAGCACTGATACGCAGTATTTT.

Of note for this clonotype: One end of the junction varies from germline; a read error may be responsible. The J gene is TRBJ2-7, the V gene TRBV20-1; 10 nucleotides agree with TRBD1. The CDR3 consists of 15 residues. The germline V gene has CDR1 DFQATT and CDR2 SNEGSKA (reference sequence). The CDR3 sequence: CSASGDRGRRYDQYF. CDR3 DNA sequence: TGCAGTGCCAGTGGGGACAGGGGCCGCCGCTACGACCAGTACTTC.

As regards this clonotype: At one end the junction does not follow the germline gene, possibly because of a read error. The V call is TRBV6-1, the J call TRBJ2-1; no clear D gene. The CDR3 extends over 14 amino acids. CDR1 and CDR2 from the germline V gene are MNHNS and SASEGT. Here the CDR3 reads CVSSAAVAIIEQFF. CDR3 DNA sequence: TGTGTCAGCAGTGCCGCCGTGGCTATCATTGAGCAGTTCTTC.

Comment on this clonotype: A junction boundary mismatches the germline segment, possibly from a read error. The chain recombines TRBV20-1 with TRBJ2-1; D ambiguous. Germline CDR1 reads DFQATT; CDR2 reads SNEGSKA (reference sequence). The CDR3 is 16 residues long. The CDR3 DNA is TGCAGTGCCAGAGATCGCGGCGCCCGACACTACAATGAGCAGTTCTTC. Translation: CSARDRGARHYNEQFF.

Details on this clonotype: No conserved phenylalanine or tryptophan ends this CDR3, so it is likely a read error. The genes are TRBV4-2 and TRBJ1-4; perhaps TRBD1 as D (6 bases). The CDR3 length is 15 residues. The germline V gene encodes CDR1 LGHNA and CDR2 YNFKEQ. CDR3 sequence: CARSQVQGTGEKLFS. Here the CDR3 DNA reads TGTGCCAGGAGCCAAGTCCAGGGGACCGGGGAAAAACTGTTTTCT.

V gene TRBV20-1 combines with J gene TRBJ2-5; the D gene could be TRBD1 or TRBD2 (5 bases each). Trimming pared 2 bases from V and 3 bases from J, leaving 22 bases between. The CDR3 loop spans 17 amino acids. In germline, CDR1 is DFQATT, CDR2 SNEGSKA (reference sequence). The CDR3 bases are TGCAGTGCTAGAAGTTTTGGGTGGGACGGATCCAAAGAGACCCAGTACTTC. This codes for CSARSFGWDGSKETQYF.

The chain combines TRBV20-1 with TRBJ1-6; tentative D call: TRBD1 (6 bases). V was cut by 6 bases and J by 2 bases, with 14 bases left in between. This CDR3 contains 15 residues. Germline lookup yields CDR1 DFQATT and CDR2 SNEGSKA (reference sequence). The CDR3 DNA is TGCAGTGCGCACCGGGACATGACCTATAATTCACCCCTCCACTTT. This encodes CSAHRDMTYNSPLHF.

The chain recombines TRBV6-2 or TRBV6-3 with TRBJ2-5; the D is unclear. The CDR3 is 12 residues long. The germline gives CDR1 MNHEY, CDR2 SVGEGT. With 6 bases removed from V and 7 bases from J, the gap between germline ends came to 12 bases. CDR3 nucleotides: TGTGCCAGCAGAATAGCCTGGGCGACCCAGTACTTC. It translates to CASRIAWATQYF.

As concerns this clonotype: A single base separates this from a much larger clone, so it may be a read error. V usage is TRBV5-1 and J usage is TRBJ1-1; D ambiguous. CDR3 length equals 12 residues. Trimming removed 4 bases at V and 7 bases at J, with 11 bases between. CDR1 is SGHRS and CDR2 is YFSETQ in the germline V gene. The CDR3 loop is CASSGLLIEAFF. DNA for the CDR3: TGCGCCAGCAGCGGGCTACTCATTGAAGCTTTCTTT.

Worth noting for this clonotype: Likely a read error: the CDR3 ends without its conserved phenylalanine or tryptophan. The V call is TRBV11-2, the J call TRBJ2-3, with D perhaps assigned TRBD1 or TRBD2 (5 bases each). The germline CDR1 and CDR2 sequences are SGHAT and FQNNGV. The CDR3 is made up of 17 amino acids. CDR3 in amino acids: CASSLDKGLASTDTQYV. The CDR3 region has the DNA TGTGCCAGCAGTTTAGATAAGGGGCTAGCCTCCACAGATACACAGTATGTT.

A remark on this clonotype: One end of the junction is discordant with germline, which a read error may explain. The chain uses TRBV11-2 and TRBJ2-1, with D possibly called TRBD1 or TRBD2 (6 bases each). The CDR3 is made up of 15 amino acids. CDR1 and CDR2 from the germline V gene are SGHAT and FQNNGV. CDR3 coding DNA: TGTGCCGGCAGCTTTATAGGGGGAGGAAACAATGAGCAGTTCTTC. Protein sequence: CAGSFIGGGNNEQFF. Full variable domain (remainder filled in from reference TRBV11-2 and TRBJ2-1): EAGVAQSPRYKIIEKRQSVAFWCNPISGHATLYWYQQILGQGPKLLIQFQNNGVVDDSQLPKDRFSAERLKGVDSTLKIQPAKLEDSAVYLCAGSFIGGGNNEQFFGPGTRLTVL.

Of note for this clonotype: No conserved phenylalanine or tryptophan is present at the end of the CDR3, so a read error is the likely explanation. V usage is TRBV6-6 and J usage is TRBJ2-5; D gene uncertain. With 7 bases removed from V and 5 bases from J, the gap between germline ends came to 17 bases. The CDR3 runs to 14 residues. CDR1 and CDR2 (germline): MNHNY, SVGAGI (reference sequence). The CDR3 here is CASNYAGRAETQYI. In DNA form, the CDR3 reads TGTGCCAGCAATTATGCAGGAAGGGCGGAGACCCAGTACATC.

Regarding this clonotype: The junction shows a germline mismatch at one end, possibly a read error. The chain couples TRBV27 to TRBJ2-1, with 7 bases fitting TRBD2. There are 15 residues in the CDR3. Germline loops: CDR1 MNHEY, CDR2 SMNVEV (reference sequence). The CDR3 nucleotides are TGTGCCAGCAGCCCCGGAGCGGGAAATCGGGGTGAGGAGTTCTTC. It translates to CASSPGAGNRGEEFF.

About this clonotype: A read error is possible here, since a much larger clone lies one base away. V and J are TRBV19 and TRBJ2-6; D gene ambiguous. The CDR3 covers 13 residues. Per germline, CDR1 LNHDA and CDR2 SQIVND (reference sequence). V was clipped by 4 bases and J by 4 bases, with 5 bases between them. CDR3 sequence: CASSKTGANVLTF. The CDR3 DNA reads TGTGCCAGTAGTAAGACCGGGGCCAACGTCCTGACTTTC.

This chain links TRBV11-2 with TRBJ2-7; TRBD2 might be the D (6 bases). The V gene's germline CDR1 is SGHAT and CDR2 FQNNGV. Trimming stripped 0 bases from V and 2 bases from J, with 14 bases between. CDR3 length: 16 residues. CDR3 sequence (DNA): TGTGCCAGCAGCTTAGAAGAATTGGGGGGAACCTACGAGCAGTACTTC. It yields the protein CASSLEELGGTYEQYF.

The chain is built from TRBV6-2 or TRBV6-3 and TRBJ1-2, with a tentative D call TRBD1 (5 bases). CDR1 and CDR2 from the germline V gene are MNHEY and SVGEGT. The CDR3 runs 13 residues. The CDR3 reads CTCSSQGMDGYTF. CDR3 DNA sequence: TGTACCTGCAGTTCTCAGGGTATGGATGGCTACACCTTC.

About this clonotype: A much larger clone lies one base from this, so it may be a read error. The rearrangement links TRBV7-9 to TRBJ2-5, with TRBD2 identical over 8 bases. The germline V gene has CDR1 SEHNR and CDR2 FQNEAQ (reference sequence). The CDR3 length is 14 residues. J was trimmed by 4 bases and V by 5 bases; bases with no gene match: 6. This CDR3 reads CASSPTSAGETQYF. CDR3 nucleotide sequence: TGTGCCAGCAGCCCGACTAGCGCGGGAGAGACCCAGTACTTC.

The rearrangement links TRBV20-1 to TRBJ2-7; D perhaps matches TRBD2 (6 bases). This CDR3 is built from 16 residues. Trimming took off 6 bases at V and 6 bases at J, with 27 bases between the two ends. CDR1 DFQATT and CDR2 SNEGSKA come from the germline V gene (reference sequence). In nucleotides, the CDR3 is TGCAGTGCGAGGAGGTTTGGGGTCCGGGACGGGGGCGAGCAGTACTTC. Translation: CSARRFGVRDGGEQYF.

This clonotype was observed a few times. One end of the junction is discordant with germline, which a read error may explain. J is TRBJ1-5 and V is TRBV6-1; the D is unclear. Germline V gene data show CDR1 as MNHNS and CDR2 as SASEGT. The CDR3 consists of 13 residues. This chain's CDR3 is CASTEVTNQSQHF. The CDR3 coding sequence is TGTGCCAGCACTGAAGTGACAAATCAGTCCCAGCATTTT.

As regards this clonotype: A much larger clone differs by one base, so this may be a read error. The CDR3 does not end in the conserved phenylalanine or tryptophan, so this is likely a read error. The CDR3, as DNA: TGTGCCACCAGTGTTGGCGGGAGTAGGTACAATGAGCAGTTCTCC. This codes for CATSVGGSRYNEQFS. The chain carries TRBV24-1 and TRBJ2-1, with 7 bases matching TRBD2. CDR3 size: 15 residues. Germline CDR1 reads KGHDR; CDR2 reads SFDVKD. V lost 5 bases to trimming and J lost 4 bases; unmatched junction nucleotides: 7.

This chain uses TRBV29-1 with TRBJ2-7; perhaps TRBD2 as D (6 bases). Trimming removed 6 bases at V and 4 bases at J, with 22 bases between. CDR3 length: 15 amino acids. Germline V gene data show CDR1 as SQVTM and CDR2 as ANQGSEA. The DNA of the CDR3 is TGCAGCGTCCACCTGACTAGTGAGAGAGGGTACGAGCAGTACTTC. Encoded protein: CSVHLTSERGYEQYF.

Notes on this clonotype: The germline gene is not matched at one end of the junction; a read error may be the cause. This chain uses TRBV11-1 with TRBJ2-7; D is ambiguous. This CDR3 region has 13 residues. CDR1 and CDR2 (germline): SGHAT, FQDESV (reference sequence). The CDR3 coding sequence is TGTGCCAGCAGCCCTAGGGCATCCTACATGCAGTATTTC. This gives the protein CASSPRASYMQYF. The entire variable domain, with the rest obtained from reference TRBV11-1 and TRBJ2-7, is as follows: EAEVAQSPRYKITEKSQAVAFWCDPISGHATLYWYRQILGQGPELLVQFQDESVVDDSQLPKDRFSAERLKGVDSTLKIQPAELGDSAMYLCASSPRASYMQYFGPGTRLTVT.

By frequency in the sample, this clonotype is medium-sized (0.01 to 0.1%). The gene calls are TRBV29-1 and TRBJ2-6, with TRBD2 as a possible D gene (6 bases). The V gene's germline CDR1 is SQVTM and CDR2 ANQGSEA. The CDR3 sequence is 16 residues long. V was trimmed by 7 bases and J by 0 bases, leaving 16 bases between them. The CDR3 loop reads CSAWALGSSGANVLTF. The CDR3, as DNA: TGCAGCGCTTGGGCCCTCGGGAGCTCTGGGGCCAACGTCCTGACTTTC.

A note on this clonotype: Likely a read error: the CDR3 ends without its conserved phenylalanine or tryptophan. The chain uses TRBV12-3 or TRBV12-4 and TRBJ1-4, with unresolved D. V was pared by 6 bases and J by 7 bases, with 18 bases between. CDR3 length equals 15 residues. The CDR3, as DNA: TGTGCCAGCAGCCTACATGGTGGCTTGGGTGAAAAACTGTTTTTA. Translating it yields CASSLHGGLGEKLFL.